The 18 T cell receptor beta chains below were found in one sample sequenced in a study of shared clonotypes between healthy human individuals. Here immunoSEQ multiplex PCR was the method, and the copy in TCRdb shows in-frame clones only, minus some. The sample contains about 2.1 million clones, about 93% of which appear only once. Cells designated naive CD8 were CD45RO-negative and were positively selected for CCR7, with terminally differentiated effector memory CD45RA+ cells excluded. Material for sequencing was naive CD8+ T cells from PBMCs. The source is a young man in good health. Some clones in this sample may be carry-over from other donors' samples.

With regard to this clone: The sample carries other DNA sequences with the same CDR3. The rearrangement uses TRBV28 and TRBJ2-2, with a tentative D call TRBD2 (6 bases). Germline assignment: CDR1 MDHEN and CDR2 SYDVKM. The CDR3 runs to 13 residues. V was pared by 3 bases and J by 6 bases, with 8 bases between. This CDR3 reads CASSFGGPGELFF. The CDR3 bases are TGTGCCAGCAGTTTCGGGGGACCCGGGGAGCTGTTTTTT.

The CDR3, as DNA: TGTGCCAGCAGTTACTCACGGCTGGGGGACAATGAGCAGTTCTTC. Amino acids: CASSYSRLGDNEQFF. The chain links TRBV6-5 to TRBJ2-1, with D perhaps given as TRBD1 or TRBD2 (5 bases each). Trimming took 0 bases from V and 5 from J, leaving 11 bases between them. The CDR3 runs to 15 residues. Germline V gene sequence: CDR1 MNHEY, CDR2 SVGAGI.

DNA for the CDR3: TGTGCCAGCAGTTTATCGGAGCGAGGGGGGGCCAACGTCCTGACTTTC. Protein sequence: CASSLSERGGANVLTF. V is TRBV28 and J is TRBJ2-6; a weak D match, TRBD2 (5 bases). There are 16 residues in the CDR3. Germline V gene lookup returns CDR1 MDHEN and CDR2 SYDVKM. V was clipped by 1 base and J by 4 bases, with 11 bases between them.

The V and J genes are TRBV4-3 and TRBJ1-2, with a tentative D call TRBD1 (5 bases). Germline-derived CDR1 and CDR2 are LGHNA and YSLEER. Trimming took 0 bases from V and 4 from J, leaving 9 bases between them. The CDR3 is 14 residues long. In nucleotides, the CDR3 is TGCGCCAGCAGCCAAGACTCGGACACCTATGGCTACACCTTC. The encoded protein is CASSQDSDTYGYTF.

The V call is TRBV27, the J call TRBJ2-2; 11 bases map to TRBD2. After removal of 5 bases from V and 7 bases from J, the junction contained 12 bases not matched to a gene. The CDR3 runs 17 residues. From germline, CDR1 is MNHEY and CDR2 SMNVEV (reference sequence). CDR3 DNA sequence: TGTGCCAGCAGTCGCCCTAGCGGGAGGATTGGTGGCGGGGAGCTGTTTTTT. This encodes CASSRPSGRIGGGELFF.

The genes are TRBV28 and TRBJ2-5, with D possibly being TRBD2 (5 bases). CDR1 is MDHEN and CDR2 is SYDVKM in the germline V gene. The CDR3 runs 14 residues. V dropped 3 bases and J dropped 5 bases, with 13 bases sitting between them. In nucleotides, the CDR3 is TGTGCCAGCAGTTTCGTCCCGAGGGAGGAGACCCAGTACTTC. Amino acid sequence: CASSFVPREETQYF.

V usage is TRBV18 and J usage is TRBJ2-3; weak D call: TRBD2 (6 bases). Trimming took off 2 bases at V and 3 bases at J, with 12 bases between the two ends. CDR3 length equals 15 residues. Germline CDR1 reads KGHSH; CDR2 reads LQKENI. The CDR3 nucleotides are TGTGCCAGCTCACCAGGACTACCTACTACAGATACGCAGTATTTT. The encoded protein is CASSPGLPTTDTQYF.

Worth noting for this clone: Other DNA sequences of this sample code for an identical CDR3. V is TRBV27 and J is TRBJ2-2, with a possible D match to TRBD2 (6 bases). The germline gives CDR1 MNHEY, CDR2 SMNVEV (reference sequence). The CDR3 spans 14 residues. The V and J ends lost 3 bases and 2 bases respectively, with 7 bases between them. The CDR3 DNA sequence: TGTGCCAGCAGTTTTGGGACTAACACCGGGGAGCTGTTTTTT. It specifies CASSFGTNTGELFF.

CDR3 sequence (DNA): TGTGCCATCAGTGTAAGCCTACTAGCGGTCAATGAGCAGTTCTTC. Translating it yields CAISVSLLAVNEQFF. V and J are TRBV10-3 and TRBJ2-1; 8 bases fit TRBD2. Germline values: CDR1 ENHRY, CDR2 SYGVKD. V trimming: 4 bases; J trimming: 6 bases; junction bases outside the gene matches: 8. The CDR3 is made up of 15 amino acids.

The chain links TRBV28 to TRBJ2-7; 7 bases are shared with TRBD1. Germline assignment: CDR1 MDHEN and CDR2 SYDVKM. V lost 7 bases and J lost 4; bases outside the gene matches: 10. This CDR3 has 14 residues. The CDR3 reads CASKQGPFGYEQYF. DNA for the CDR3: TGTGCCAGCAAACAGGGGCCTTTCGGTTACGAGCAGTACTTC.

The chain recombines TRBV28 with TRBJ1-3; D possibly corresponds to TRBD1 (5 bases). The germline V gene has CDR1 MDHEN and CDR2 SYDVKM. This CDR3 spans 15 amino acids. V lost 5 bases, J lost 4 bases, and 15 bases lay in between. In nucleotides, the CDR3 is TGTGCCAGCAGTCCTCTATTCGGGGCGGGAAACACCATATATTTT. Residues: CASSPLFGAGNTIYF. Using reference TRBV28 and TRBJ1-3 for the parts outside the CDR3, the full variable domain is DVKVTQSSRYLVKRTGEKVFLECVQDMDHENMFWYRQDPGLGLRLIYFSYDVKMKEKGDIPEGYSVSREKKERFSLILESASTNQTSMYLCASSPLFGAGNTIYFGEGSWLTVV.

The chain uses TRBV5-5 and TRBJ2-3; 12 bases fit TRBD2. The length of the CDR3 is 17 residues. J lost 3 bases, V lost 0 bases, and 5 bases had no gene match. Germline V gene sequence: CDR1 SGHKS, CDR2 YYEKEE (reference sequence). CDR3 in amino acids: CASSLGMTSGRTDTQYF. CDR3 DNA: TGTGCCAGCAGCTTGGGGATGACTAGCGGGAGAACAGATACGCAGTATTTT.

This rearrangement joins TRBV27 to TRBJ2-1, with D unclear. Looked up from germline, CDR1 is MNHEY and CDR2 is SMNVEV (reference sequence). V lost 3 bases, J lost 6 bases, and 9 bases lay in between. There are 13 residues in the CDR3. CDR3 protein: CASSLIVTNEQFF. In DNA, the CDR3 is TGTGCCAGCAGTTTGATTGTAACCAATGAGCAGTTCTTC.

This chain joins TRBV30 and TRBJ1-3; unclear D gene. Trimming took off 6 bases at V and 5 bases at J, with 14 bases between the two ends. The CDR3 loop spans 13 amino acids. Germline V gene data show CDR1 as GTSNPN and CDR2 as SVGIG (reference sequence). CDR3 coding DNA: TGTGCCTGCCACTCGCTGATCCGAAACACCATATATTTT. Protein product: CACHSLIRNTIYF.

The genes are TRBV28 and TRBJ2-7, with 9 bases fitting TRBD1. The length of the CDR3 is 15 residues. Unmatched junction bases numbered 5, after V lost 3 bases and J lost 2 bases. CDR1 and CDR2 from the germline V gene are MDHEN and SYDVKM. Here the CDR3 DNA reads TGTGCCAGCAGTTTCTCCGGACAGGGGACCTACGAGCAGTACTTC. This codes for CASSFSGQGTYEQYF.

The rearrangement joins TRBV10-2 to TRBJ1-2, with TRBD1 as a possible D gene (6 bases). Trimming took off 4 bases at V and 4 bases at J, with 13 bases between the two ends. Germline-derived CDR1 and CDR2 are WSHSY and SAAADI. CDR3 length: 14 residues. The CDR3: CASSVEGGSYGYTF. The CDR3 nucleotides are TGCGCCAGCAGTGTGGAGGGGGGAAGCTATGGCTACACCTTC.

This clone was observed a single time. The V and J genes are TRBV5-1 and TRBJ2-5; D remains unclear. The CDR3 extends over 14 amino acids. Germline CDR1 is SGHRS and CDR2 is YFSETQ. Trimming removed 0 bases from V and 5 bases from J, with 11 bases in between. CDR3 DNA sequence: TGCGCCAGCAGCTTGGAATCCCCAAGCGAGACCCAGTACTTC. It encodes CASSLESPSETQYF.

The rearrangement joins TRBV7-8 to TRBJ1-2; a weak D match, TRBD1 (5 bases). Looked up from germline, CDR1 is SGHVS and CDR2 is FQNEAQ. V was clipped by 5 bases and J by 3 bases, with 19 bases between them. There are 16 residues in the CDR3. This CDR3 reads CASSPTGGAMYYGYTF. For the CDR3, the DNA is TGTGCCAGCAGCCCCACCGGGGGAGCCATGTACTATGGCTACACCTTC.